This T cell receptor (beta chain) was sequenced in a study of OX40 agonist ivuxolimab in advanced cancers. About the research overall: The dose-escalation group included hepatocellular carcinoma, melanoma, renal cell carcinoma and head and neck cancer.

This table comes from immunoSEQ multiplex PCR, and its TCRdb copy is limited to in-frame clones, with some not included. The sample has about 59,000 clones, over 80% seen once. On this clone itself: Its antigen remains unidentified.

Autoimmune disease history or systemic immunosuppression led to patient exclusion. General study points: Partial responders receiving 0.1-3.0 mg/kg showed among the lowest clonal expansion.

This CDR3 region has 14 residues. CDR1 is SGHRS, CDR2 YFSETQ, per germline. The ends were cut back, 0 bases at V and 3 bases at J, with 10 bases in the middle. Sequenced here: CD4+ or CD8+ T cells sorted from blood, sampled in a trial of the OX40 agonist ivuxolimab. This chain links TRBV5-1 with TRBJ2-7, with no clear D. This sequence originates from an adult with an advanced solid tumor such as melanoma, head and neck, liver or kidney cancer. This CDR3 is CASSLAAESYEQYF. The DNA for the CDR3 is TGCGCCAGCAGCTTGGCCGCAGAGAGCTACGAGCAGTACTTC. The variable domain in full, with the rest retrieved from reference TRBV5-1 and TRBJ2-7, is KAGVTQTPRYLIKTRGQQVTLSCSPISGHRSVSWYQQTPGQGLQFLFEYFSETQRNKGNFPGRFSGRQFSNSRSEMNVSTLELGDSALYLCASSLAAESYEQYFGPGTRLTVT.